Below, 28 T cell receptor beta chains from the same sample are listed, as sequenced in a study of blood T cell repertoires in COVID-19. Repertoires were generated with immunoSEQ multiplex PCR, while TCRdb's copy carries only in-frame clones and drops some. The data show about 120,000 clones, 90% seen once. Sequences were obtained from peripheral blood. These receptors all stem from a human donor with active COVID-19. The donor label of this sample is uncertain.

The rearrangement uses TRBV6-5 and TRBJ2-3, with a weak D call TRBD1 (5 bases). Trimming cost V 6 bases and J 4 bases, with 11 bases left between them. The CDR3 is 13 residues long. Per germline, CDR1 MNHEY and CDR2 SVGAGI. The CDR3 reads CASRIRESDTQYF. In DNA, the CDR3 is TGTGCCAGCAGAATCAGGGAATCAGATACGCAGTATTTT.

The CDR3 protein is CASSLEARGWGGYTF. Written as DNA, the CDR3 is TGTGCCAGCAGCTTAGAGGCCAGGGGATGGGGAGGCTACACCTTC. V gene TRBV7-2 combines with J gene TRBJ1-2, with D maybe TRBD1 (6 bases). In germline, CDR1 is SGHTA, CDR2 FQGNSA. This CDR3 contains 15 residues. V lost 1 base and J lost 8, with 17 bases in between.

This rearrangement joins TRBV2 to TRBJ2-3, with 9 bases matching TRBD1. V trimming: 5 bases; J trimming: 0 bases; junction bases outside the gene matches: 3. The CDR3 runs to 15 residues. Germline V gene lookup returns CDR1 SNHLY and CDR2 FYNNEI. The CDR3 bases are TGTGCCAGCAGTCGACAGGGGGTGAGCACAGATACGCAGTATTTT. Translating gives CASSRQGVSTDTQYF.

The gene calls are TRBV9 and TRBJ2-7; 7 bases agree with TRBD1. This CDR3 has 13 amino acids. The V gene's germline CDR1 is SGDLS and CDR2 YYNGEE. V shed 2 bases and J 2 bases; nucleotides not matched to a gene: 1. DNA of the CDR3: TGTGCCAGCAGCGTCGGGACAGCCTACGAGCAGTACTTC. Its protein product is CASSVGTAYEQYF.

The genes are TRBV5-5 and TRBJ2-3, with TRBD2 identical over 7 bases. This CDR3 comprises 17 residues. CDR1 is SGHKS, CDR2 YYEKEE, per germline (reference sequence). J gave up 2 bases and V 1 base, and 10 bases lay outside the gene matches. The CDR3 spells CASSLRGEGTYTDTQYF. As DNA, the CDR3 is TGTGCCAGCAGCTTGAGAGGGGAGGGGACCTACACAGATACGCAGTATTTT.

The chain carries TRBV9 and TRBJ1-4; 10 bases are shared with TRBD1. Per the germline V gene, CDR1 is SGDLS and CDR2 is YYNGEE. This CDR3 has 15 residues. V gave up 2 bases and J gave up 7 bases; unmatched junction bases: 5. The CDR3 loop reads CASSVTRDRGEKLFF. In nucleotides, the CDR3 is TGTGCCAGCAGCGTTACCCGGGACAGGGGTGAAAAACTGTTTTTT.

This sequence joins TRBV2 and TRBJ2-1, with 10 bases aligning to TRBD2. The germline CDR1 and CDR2 sequences are SNHLY and FYNNEI. The trim removed 4 bases at V and 1 base at J, leaving 7 bases unmatched. The length of the CDR3 is 17 residues. The CDR3 region has the DNA TGTGCCAGCAGTGCCGGGCAGCGGGGGGGTTCCTACAATGAGCAGTTCTTC. Its protein is CASSAGQRGGSYNEQFF. Supplemented by reference TRBV2 and TRBJ2-1, the full variable domain reads EPEVTQTPSHQVTQMGQEVILRCVPISNHLYFYWYRQILGQKVEFLVSFYNNEISEKSEIFDDQFSVERPDGSNFTLKIRSTKLEDSAMYFCASSAGQRGGSYNEQFFGPGTRLTVL.

The J gene is TRBJ2-2, the V gene TRBV28, with a weak D call TRBD2 (5 bases). Germline loops: CDR1 MDHEN, CDR2 SYDVKM. The CDR3 is 17 residues long. V lost 6 bases to trimming and J lost 1 base, with 18 bases between them. This chain's CDR3 is CASSPGAVRVNTGELFF. The DNA of the CDR3 is TGTGCCAGCAGCCCAGGAGCGGTTAGGGTGAACACCGGGGAGCTGTTTTTT.

This clone has only a few counts. The chain's CDR3 is CAWSVRRVGYEQYF. The CDR3, as DNA: TGTGCCTGGAGTGTACGGCGGGTTGGCTACGAGCAGTACTTC. The chain recombines TRBV30 with TRBJ2-7; a weak D match, TRBD2 (5 bases). The CDR3 spans 14 residues. V lost 0 bases and J 3 bases, leaving 12 bases between the germline ends. The V gene's germline CDR1 is GTSNPN and CDR2 SVGIG (reference sequence).

This rearrangement joins TRBV29-1 to TRBJ1-2; D not resolved. Trimming stripped 3 bases from V and 8 bases from J, with 4 bases between. The length of the CDR3 is 9 residues. Germline V gene lookup returns CDR1 SQVTM and CDR2 ANQGSEA. This chain's CDR3 is CSVDEGYTF. CDR3 nucleotide sequence: TGCAGCGTTGACGAGGGCTACACCTTC.

The CDR3, as DNA: TGTGCCAGCAGCTTAGGAGGGTCTAATAGCAATCAGCCCCAGCATTTT. Translation gives CASSLGGSNSNQPQHF. V is TRBV7-6 and J is TRBJ1-5, with D uncertain. V dropped 1 base and J dropped 0 bases, with 10 bases sitting between them. The length of the CDR3 is 16 residues. Germline loops: CDR1 SGHVS, CDR2 FNYEAQ. Combining the CDR3 with reference TRBV7-6 and TRBJ1-5 gives the whole variable domain GAGVSQSPRYKVTKRGQDVALRCDPISGHVSLYWYRQALGQGPEFLTYFNYEAQQDKSGLPNDRFSAERPEGSISTLTIQRTEQRDSAMYRCASSLGGSNSNQPQHFGDGTRLSIL.

The CDR3: CASSSPTGHQPQHF. Here the CDR3 DNA reads TGTGCCAGCAGTTCTCCGACAGGGCATCAGCCCCAGCATTTT. This sequence joins TRBV6-2 or TRBV6-3 and TRBJ1-5; 7 nucleotides line up with TRBD1. With 4 bases clipped from V and 5 bases from J, the junction kept 5 bases outside the gene matches. Germline values: CDR1 MNHEY, CDR2 SVGEGT. The CDR3 extends over 14 amino acids.

This chain links TRBV7-2 with TRBJ2-2; 8 nucleotides line up with TRBD2. CDR1 and CDR2 from the germline V gene are SGHTA and FQGNSA. V was pared by 2 bases and J by 6 bases, with 8 bases of the junction left unmatched. The CDR3 is made up of 16 amino acids. CDR3 amino acids: CASSLYTGGPPGELFF. CDR3 in DNA: TGTGCCAGCAGCTTATATACGGGGGGGCCCCCCGGGGAGCTGTTTTTT.

This clone was observed a few times. The chain couples TRBV7-9 to TRBJ2-1; D uncertain. The V and J ends lost 1 base and 12 bases respectively, with 10 bases between them. Germline V lookup: CDR1 SEHNR, CDR2 FQNEAQ (reference sequence). The CDR3 covers 12 residues. The chain's CDR3 is CASSLVGGTQFF. In DNA form, the CDR3 reads TGTGCCAGCAGCTTAGTTGGCGGTACGCAGTTCTTC.

The chain combines TRBV9 with TRBJ2-5, with D unclear. Germline-derived CDR1 and CDR2 are SGDLS and YYNGEE. The ends were cut back, 3 bases at V and 5 bases at J, with 8 bases in the middle. The CDR3 extends over 12 amino acids. The CDR3 sequence is CASSAIGETQYF. The CDR3 nucleotides are TGTGCCAGCAGCGCCATCGGGGAGACCCAGTACTTC. Filled out from reference TRBV9 and TRBJ2-5, the complete variable domain reads DSGVTQTPKHLITATGQRVTLRCSPRSGDLSVYWYQQSLDQGLQFLIQYYNGEERAKGNILERFSAQQFPDLHSELNLSSLELGDSALYFCASSAIGETQYFGPGTRLLVL.

The chain joins TRBV28 to TRBJ2-7; weak D call: TRBD2 (5 bases). Trimming removed 2 bases from V and 6 bases from J, with 11 bases in between. From germline, CDR1 is MDHEN and CDR2 SYDVKM. This CDR3 comprises 13 residues. CDR3 in amino acids: CASSLPSGGEQYF. For the CDR3, the DNA is TGTGCCAGCAGTTTACCGAGCGGAGGCGAGCAGTACTTC.

Written as DNA, the CDR3 is TGTGCCAGCAGCTTCCCAGGACAGGGTGGAGAGACCCAGTACTTC. It codes for CASSFPGQGGETQYF. The chain recombines TRBV5-4 with TRBJ2-5, with 8 bases aligning to TRBD1. CDR3 length: 15 residues. V lost 2 bases, J lost 4 bases, and 7 bases stayed unmatched. The V gene's germline CDR1 is SGHNT and CDR2 YYREEE (reference sequence).

The J gene is TRBJ1-2, the V gene TRBV5-1, with 11 bases lining up with TRBD1. Germline CDR1 is SGHRS and CDR2 is YFSETQ. CDR3 size: 15 residues. The J segment lost 3 bases and the V segment lost 4 bases, leaving 5 bases of the junction unmatched. The CDR3 DNA reads TGCGCCAGCAGCGCGGGACAGGGGGTGGACTATGGCTACACCTTC. It translates to CASSAGQGVDYGYTF.

This chain uses TRBV9 with TRBJ1-1, with D perhaps matching TRBD1 (5 bases). Germline CDR1 and CDR2: SGDLS and YYNGEE. This CDR3 contains 15 residues. The germline V and J ends were trimmed by 3 bases and 0 bases, with 12 bases remaining between them. The CDR3, as DNA: TGTGCCAGCAGCGCCCACGGGGGGTTGAACACTGAAGCTTTCTTT. This translates into CASSAHGGLNTEAFF.

The sample holds one count of this clone. The chain recombines TRBV7-9 with TRBJ1-1, with D possibly being TRBD1 (5 bases). This CDR3 spans 12 amino acids. The germline V gene encodes CDR1 SEHNR and CDR2 FQNEAQ (reference sequence). For the CDR3, the DNA is TGTGAAAGCAGGGCTTTAAACACTGAAGCTTTCTTT. Residues: CESRALNTEAFF.

This clone showed up just once. The sample has other DNA sequences that encode this CDR3 too. This sequence joins TRBV5-4 and TRBJ1-2; 7 bases align to TRBD1. Germline V lookup: CDR1 SGHNT, CDR2 YYREEE (reference sequence). V lost 4 bases, J lost 4 bases, and 10 bases stayed unmatched. This CDR3 has 15 amino acids. The CDR3 here is CASSLSDRVIYGYTF. In DNA form, the CDR3 reads TGTGCCAGCAGCCTGTCAGACAGGGTAATCTATGGCTACACCTTC.

This chain uses TRBV27 with TRBJ2-3; TRBD2 agrees at 11 bases. Germline values: CDR1 MNHEY, CDR2 SMNVEV (reference sequence). The CDR3 loop spans 16 amino acids. With 4 bases clipped from V and 2 bases from J, the junction kept 5 bases outside the gene matches. The CDR3 loop is CASSSIAGGTTDTQYF. The DNA of the CDR3 is TGTGCCAGCAGTTCTATAGCGGGGGGGACCACAGATACGCAGTATTTT.

In its sample, this clone was seen once. The chain links TRBV6-5 to TRBJ2-1, with 9 bases that match TRBD1. CDR3 length: 15 amino acids. The V gene end was trimmed by 7 bases and the J gene end by 6 bases; junction bases not matched to a gene: 10. Germline values: CDR1 MNHEY, CDR2 SVGAGI. This chain's CDR3 is CASTEIQGAINEQFF. In DNA form, the CDR3 reads TGTGCCAGCACCGAGATACAGGGGGCGATCAATGAGCAGTTCTTC.

The chain employs TRBV6-5 and TRBJ1-2, with D tentatively TRBD1 (5 bases). The germline V gene encodes CDR1 MNHEY and CDR2 SVGAGI. This CDR3 is 14 amino acids long. V lost 6 bases, J lost 0 bases, and 11 bases lay in between. This CDR3 is CASSRQSPNYGYTF. CDR3 DNA: TGTGCCAGCAGCCGACAGTCCCCTAACTATGGCTACACCTTC.

The gene calls are TRBV20-1 and TRBJ1-3; maybe TRBD1 (5 bases). Germline CDR1 DFQATT, CDR2 SNEGSKA (reference sequence). V gave up 3 bases and J gave up 0 bases, with 12 bases separating them. The CDR3 has 15 amino acids. This chain's CDR3 is CSASFRANSGNTIYF. The CDR3 DNA reads TGCAGTGCTAGTTTCAGGGCCAACTCTGGAAACACCATATATTTT.

The V and J genes are TRBV2 and TRBJ2-7; tentatively, D is TRBD1 (5 bases). Trimming pared 9 bases from V and 2 bases from J, leaving 17 bases between. This CDR3 spans 14 amino acids. Germline V gene lookup returns CDR1 SNHLY and CDR2 FYNNEI. The CDR3 loop is CARSMGQSTYEQYF. Here the CDR3 DNA reads TGTGCCAGGTCCATGGGGCAGTCTACCTACGAGCAGTACTTC.

V gene TRBV5-4 combines with J gene TRBJ2-5, with 13 bases fitting TRBD2. The CDR3 has 16 residues. The V and J ends lost 0 bases and 3 bases, in that order; junction bases with no gene match: 2. Per the germline V gene, CDR1 is SGHNT and CDR2 is YYREEE (reference sequence). CDR3 in amino acids: CASSLDGLAGEETQYF. CDR3 DNA sequence: TGTGCCAGCAGCTTGGATGGACTAGCGGGGGAAGAGACCCAGTACTTC.

V gene TRBV4-3 combines with J gene TRBJ2-3; 10 nucleotides agree with TRBD1. J gave up 5 bases and V 3 bases, and 8 bases lay outside the gene matches. Germline values: CDR1 LGHNA, CDR2 YSLEER. The CDR3 extends over 16 amino acids. The CDR3 reads CASSQQTGGFGDTQYF. CDR3 DNA sequence: TGCGCCAGCAGCCAGCAGACAGGGGGCTTTGGAGATACGCAGTATTTT.